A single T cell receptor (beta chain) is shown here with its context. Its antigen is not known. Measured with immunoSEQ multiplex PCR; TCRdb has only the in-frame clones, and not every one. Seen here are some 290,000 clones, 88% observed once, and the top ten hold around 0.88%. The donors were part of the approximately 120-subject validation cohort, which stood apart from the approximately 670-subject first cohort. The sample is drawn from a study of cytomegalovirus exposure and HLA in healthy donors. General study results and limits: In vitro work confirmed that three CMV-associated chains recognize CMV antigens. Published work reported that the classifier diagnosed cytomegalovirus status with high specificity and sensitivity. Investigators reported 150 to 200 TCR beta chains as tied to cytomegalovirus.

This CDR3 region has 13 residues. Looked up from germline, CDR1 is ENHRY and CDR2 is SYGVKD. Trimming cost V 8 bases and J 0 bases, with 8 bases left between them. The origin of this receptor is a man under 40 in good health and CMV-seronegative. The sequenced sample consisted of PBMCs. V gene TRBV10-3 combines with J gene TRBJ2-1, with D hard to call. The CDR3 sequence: CAIAVASYNEQFF. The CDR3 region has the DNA TGTGCCATCGCAGTGGCCTCCTACAATGAGCAGTTCTTC.